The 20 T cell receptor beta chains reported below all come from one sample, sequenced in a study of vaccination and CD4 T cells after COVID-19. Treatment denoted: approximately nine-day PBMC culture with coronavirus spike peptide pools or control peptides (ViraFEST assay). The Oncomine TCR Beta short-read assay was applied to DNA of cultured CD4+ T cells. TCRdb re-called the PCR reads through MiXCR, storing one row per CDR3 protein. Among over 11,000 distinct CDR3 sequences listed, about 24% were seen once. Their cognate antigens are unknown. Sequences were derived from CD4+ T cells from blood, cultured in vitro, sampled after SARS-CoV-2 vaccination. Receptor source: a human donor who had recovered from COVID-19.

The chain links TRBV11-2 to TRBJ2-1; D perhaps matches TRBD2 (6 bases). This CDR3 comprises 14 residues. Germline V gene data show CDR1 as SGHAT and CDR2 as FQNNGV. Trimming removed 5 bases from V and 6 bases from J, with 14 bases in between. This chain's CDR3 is CASSARDSPNEQFF. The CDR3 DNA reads TGTGCCAGCAGCGCGAGGGACTCCCCCAATGAGCAGTTCTTC. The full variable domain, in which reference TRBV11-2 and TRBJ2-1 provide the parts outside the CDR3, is EAGVAQSPRYKIIEKRQSVAFWCNPISGHATLYWYQQILGQGPKLLIQFQNNGVVDDSQLPKDRFSAERLKGVDSTLKIQPAKLEDSAVYLCASSARDSPNEQFFGPGTRLTVL.

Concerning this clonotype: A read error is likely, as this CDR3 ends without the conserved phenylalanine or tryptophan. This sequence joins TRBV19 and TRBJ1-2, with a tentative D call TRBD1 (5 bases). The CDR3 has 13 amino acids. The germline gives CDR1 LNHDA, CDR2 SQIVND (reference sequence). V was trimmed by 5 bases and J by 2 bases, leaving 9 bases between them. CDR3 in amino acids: CASSGQQNYGYTI. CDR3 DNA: TGTGCCAGTAGTGGACAACAGAACTATGGCTACACCATC.

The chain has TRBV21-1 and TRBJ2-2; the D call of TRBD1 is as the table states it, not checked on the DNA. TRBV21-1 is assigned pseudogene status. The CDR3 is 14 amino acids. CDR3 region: CARGTGEIRGELFF. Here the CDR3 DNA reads TGTGCCAGAGGGACAGGGGAGATAAGAGGGGAGCTGTTTTTT.

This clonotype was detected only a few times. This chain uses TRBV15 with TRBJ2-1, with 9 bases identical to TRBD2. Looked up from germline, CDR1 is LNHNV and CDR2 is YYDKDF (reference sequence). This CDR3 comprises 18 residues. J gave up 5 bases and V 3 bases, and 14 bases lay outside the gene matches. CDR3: CATSRGYGMVAGDNEQFF. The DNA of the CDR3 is TGTGCCACCAGCAGGGGATATGGTATGGTAGCGGGAGACAATGAGCAGTTCTTC.

For the CDR3, the DNA is TGTGCCAGCAGCTTGTATGGGGACAGGGTGGTTGAGCAGTTCTTC. Protein product: CASSLYGDRVVEQFF. The chain combines TRBV5-6 with TRBJ2-1; 9 bases agree with TRBD1. There are 15 residues in the CDR3. V was pared by 1 base and J by 9 bases, with 8 bases of the junction left unmatched. CDR1 SGHDT and CDR2 YYEEEE come from the germline V gene.

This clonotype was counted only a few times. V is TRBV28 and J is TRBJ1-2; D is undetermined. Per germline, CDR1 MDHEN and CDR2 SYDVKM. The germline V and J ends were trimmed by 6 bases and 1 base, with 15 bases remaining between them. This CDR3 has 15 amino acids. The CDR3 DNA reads TGTGCCAGCAGACCTCCCCGTCGGGTTAACTATGGCTACACCTTC. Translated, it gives CASRPPRRVNYGYTF.

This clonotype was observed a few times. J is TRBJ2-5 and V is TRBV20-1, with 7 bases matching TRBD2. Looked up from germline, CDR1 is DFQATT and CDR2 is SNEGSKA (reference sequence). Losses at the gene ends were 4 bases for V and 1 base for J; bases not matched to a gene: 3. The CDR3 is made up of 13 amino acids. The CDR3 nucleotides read TGCAGTGCTAACCCTAGCGGCCAAGAGACCCAGTACTTC. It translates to CSANPSGQETQYF.

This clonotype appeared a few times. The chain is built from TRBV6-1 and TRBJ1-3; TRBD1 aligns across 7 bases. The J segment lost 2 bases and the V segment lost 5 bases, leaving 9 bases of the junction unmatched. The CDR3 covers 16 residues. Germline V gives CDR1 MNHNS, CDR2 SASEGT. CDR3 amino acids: CASSRQIQGPGNTIYF. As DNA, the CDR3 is TGTGCCAGCAGTCGACAAATACAGGGGCCTGGAAACACCATATATTTT.

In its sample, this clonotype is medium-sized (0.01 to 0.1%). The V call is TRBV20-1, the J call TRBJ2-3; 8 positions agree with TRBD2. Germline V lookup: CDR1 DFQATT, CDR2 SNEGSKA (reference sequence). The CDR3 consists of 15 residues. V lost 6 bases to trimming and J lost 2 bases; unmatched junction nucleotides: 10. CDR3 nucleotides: TGCAGTGCCCCCAGAGCGGGGGACGACACAGATACGCAGTATTTT. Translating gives CSAPRAGDDTDTQYF.

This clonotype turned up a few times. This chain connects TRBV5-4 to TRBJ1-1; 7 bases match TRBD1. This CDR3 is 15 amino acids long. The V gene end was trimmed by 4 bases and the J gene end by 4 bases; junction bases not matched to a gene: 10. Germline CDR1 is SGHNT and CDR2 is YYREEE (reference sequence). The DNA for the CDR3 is TGTGCCAGCAGCGGTAGACAGGGCGCAGGCACTGAAGCTTTCTTT. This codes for CASSGRQGAGTEAFF.

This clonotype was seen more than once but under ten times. The CDR3 sequence: CSAREGSTSGSPLHF. The DNA of the CDR3 is TGCAGTGCCCGGGAGGGATCTACGTCTGGCTCACCCCTCCACTTT. The chain links TRBV20-1 to TRBJ1-6; D gene unclear. This CDR3 spans 15 amino acids. Trimming removed 6 bases from V and 10 bases from J, with 22 bases in between. CDR1 and CDR2 from the germline V gene are DFQATT and SNEGSKA (reference sequence).

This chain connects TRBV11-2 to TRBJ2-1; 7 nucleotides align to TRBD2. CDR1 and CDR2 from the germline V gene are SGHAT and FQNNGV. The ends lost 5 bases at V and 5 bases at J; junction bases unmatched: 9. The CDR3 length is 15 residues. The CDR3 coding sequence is TGTGCCAGCAGCCCCCAGGGACTACCCGACAATGAGCAGTTCTTC. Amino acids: CASSPQGLPDNEQFF.

The DNA for the CDR3 is TGTGCCAGCAGTTATAGCCTAAGCGGGACTGAAGCTTTCTTT. Its protein product is CASSYSLSGTEAFF. This rearrangement joins TRBV14 to TRBJ1-1; no firm D call. CDR3 length: 14 residues. Looked up from germline, CDR1 is SGHDN and CDR2 is FVKESK. V lost 6 bases and J 5 bases, leaving 16 bases between the germline ends.

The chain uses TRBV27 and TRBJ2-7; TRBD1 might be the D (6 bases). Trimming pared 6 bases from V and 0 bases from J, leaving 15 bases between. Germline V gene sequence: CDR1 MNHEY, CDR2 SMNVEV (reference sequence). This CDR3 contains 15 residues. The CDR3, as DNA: TGTGCCAGCAGCCTTATATTCAGGGGCTCCTACGAGCAGTACTTC. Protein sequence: CASSLIFRGSYEQYF.

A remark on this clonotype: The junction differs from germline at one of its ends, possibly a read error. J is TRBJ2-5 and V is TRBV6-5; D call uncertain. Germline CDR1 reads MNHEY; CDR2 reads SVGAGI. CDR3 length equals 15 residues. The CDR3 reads CASSYVSVSQKTQYF. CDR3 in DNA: TGTGCCAGCAGTTACGTATCTGTTTCCCAAAAGACCCAGTACTTC.

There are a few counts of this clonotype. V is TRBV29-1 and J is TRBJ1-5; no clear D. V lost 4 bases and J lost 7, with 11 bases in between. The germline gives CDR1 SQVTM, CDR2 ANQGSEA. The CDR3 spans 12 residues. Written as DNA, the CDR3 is TGCAGCGTTGTCGAGGGCGGCCAGCCCCAGCATTTT. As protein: CSVVEGGQPQHF.

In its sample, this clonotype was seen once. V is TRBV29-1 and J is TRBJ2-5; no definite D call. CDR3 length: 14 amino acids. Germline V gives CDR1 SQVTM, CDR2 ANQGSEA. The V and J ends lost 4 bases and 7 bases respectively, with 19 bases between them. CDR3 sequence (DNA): TGCAGCGTTGCCACTGACCCCACTTTGGGGACCCAGTACTTC. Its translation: CSVATDPTLGTQYF. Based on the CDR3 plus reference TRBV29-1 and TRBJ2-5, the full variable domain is SAVISQKPSRDICQRGTSLTIQCQVDSQVTMMFWYRQQPGQSLTLIATANQGSEATYESGFVIDKFPISRPNLTFSTLTVSNMSPEDSSIYLCSVATDPTLGTQYFGPGTRLLVL.

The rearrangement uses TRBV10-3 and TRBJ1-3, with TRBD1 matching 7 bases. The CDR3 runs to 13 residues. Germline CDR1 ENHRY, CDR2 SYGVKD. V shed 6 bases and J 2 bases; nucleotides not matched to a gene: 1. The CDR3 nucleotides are TGTGCCATCAGCGGGACAGCTGGAAACACCATATATTTT. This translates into CAISGTAGNTIYF.

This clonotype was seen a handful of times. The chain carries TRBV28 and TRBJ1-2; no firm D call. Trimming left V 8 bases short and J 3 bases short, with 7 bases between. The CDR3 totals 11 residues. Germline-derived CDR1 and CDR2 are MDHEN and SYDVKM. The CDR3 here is CASGSYYGYTF. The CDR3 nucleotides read TGTGCCAGCGGATCTTACTATGGCTACACCTTC.

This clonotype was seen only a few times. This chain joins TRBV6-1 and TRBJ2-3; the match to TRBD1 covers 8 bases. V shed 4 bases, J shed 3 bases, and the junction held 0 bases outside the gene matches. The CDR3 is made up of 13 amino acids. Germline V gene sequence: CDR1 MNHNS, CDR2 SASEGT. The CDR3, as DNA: TGTGCCAGCAGTGGACAGGGGACAGATACGCAGTATTTT. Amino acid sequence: CASSGQGTDTQYF.